A selection of T cell receptor beta chains follows, all from one sample in a study of blood T cell repertoires in COVID-19. Sequencing was performed with immunoSEQ multiplex PCR; in TCRdb, only in-frame clones are kept and a portion is missing. The sample lists roughly 350,000 clones, more than 90% occurring once. Material: PBMCs or T cells enriched from blood (not recorded which). The receptors shown here come from a woman in her 30s who had recovered from COVID-19. The CDR3 runs from the conserved cysteine through the conserved F or W. A D gene is named only where the DNA matches it firmly. Where a row states a size, it is once, few, many or the class of an expanded clone; other rows omit it.

cdr3_aa	cdr3_nt	clone_size	j_call	v_call	d_call
CASSQWVSGGALIDNEQFF	TGTGCCAGCAGCCAGTGGGTTAGCGGGGGGGCCTTGATTGACAATGAGCAGTTCTTC	-	TRBJ2-1	TRBV3-1/TRBV3-2	TRBD2
CASNSGTGVYSNQPQHF	TGTGCCAGTAATTCCGGGACAGGAGTTTATAGCAATCAGCCCCAGCATTTT	-	TRBJ1-5	TRBV19	TRBD1
CASSDRGLNTEAFF	TGCGCCAGCAGCGACAGGGGCCTGAACACTGAAGCTTTCTTT	-	TRBJ1-1	TRBV5-1	TRBD1
CASSFGQGAGQPQHF	TGTGCCAGCAGCTTTGGGCAGGGGGCTGGTCAGCCCCAGCATTTT	-	TRBJ1-5	TRBV7-2	TRBD1
CASSLARTNSPLHF	TGTGCCAGCAGCTTGGCTAGAACGAATTCACCCCTCCACTTT	once	TRBJ1-6	TRBV5-6	-
CASSARGAGEGDTQYF	TGTGCCAGCAGCGCCCGAGGAGCGGGAGAGGGAGATACGCAGTATTTT	-	TRBJ2-3	TRBV7-9	TRBD2
CSALGTPSTDTQYF	TGCAGCGCCCTGGGGACACCTAGCACAGATACGCAGTATTTT	-	TRBJ2-3	TRBV29-1	-
CATSDLGDTPGDTEAFF	TGTGCCACCAGTGATTTAGGGGACACCCCTGGGGACACTGAAGCTTTCTTT	-	TRBJ1-1	TRBV24-1	-
CASRLDSSYEQYF	TGTGCCAGCAGACTCGACAGCTCCTACGAGCAGTACTTC	-	TRBJ2-7	TRBV5-4	-
CASSGQSTDTQYF	TGTGCCAGCAGTGGACAGTCCACAGATACGCAGTATTTT	-	TRBJ2-3	TRBV28	-
CASSPESSSGQGSGNTIYF	TGTGCCAGCAGCCCGGAAAGTAGTTCCGGACAGGGGTCTGGAAACACCATATATTTT	-	TRBJ1-3	TRBV9	TRBD1
CASSSLTSGRAKTDTQYF	TGTGCCAGCAGTTCCTTAACTAGCGGGAGGGCCAAGACAGATACGCAGTATTTT	-	TRBJ2-3	TRBV28	TRBD2
CASSSRGEQYF	TGTGCCAGCAGTAGCCGGGGCGAGCAGTACTTC	-	TRBJ2-7	TRBV6-5	-
CASSLYGQGSYEQYF	TGTGCCAGCAGCTTATATGGACAGGGCTCCTACGAGCAGTACTTC	-	TRBJ2-7	TRBV11-3	TRBD1
CASSQEGGRTSGNNEQFF	TGCGCCAGCAGCCAAGAGGGTGGGAGGACTAGCGGAAACAATGAGCAGTTCTTC	-	TRBJ2-1	TRBV4-1	TRBD2
CASSLGGRALDEQFF	TGTGCCAGCAGCTTAGGCGGGAGGGCCTTAGATGAGCAGTTCTTC	-	TRBJ2-1	TRBV7-2	TRBD2
CASSPGYGYTF	TGTGCCAGCAGTCCGGGCTATGGCTACACCTTC	-	TRBJ1-2	TRBV28	-
CASSDRGPGELFF	TGTGCCAGCAGTGACAGGGGGCCCGGGGAGCTGTTTTTT	-	TRBJ2-2	TRBV6-1	TRBD1
CASSLEGHSGNTIYF	TGTGCCAGCAGCTTGGAGGGGCACTCTGGAAACACCATATATTTT	-	TRBJ1-3	TRBV5-5	-
CASSLYQGRKLFF	TGTGCCAGCAGTTTATATCAGGGAAGGAAACTGTTTTTT	-	TRBJ1-4	TRBV28	-
CATGTGQGREKLFF	TGTGCCACCGGAACGGGACAGGGACGTGAAAAACTGTTTTTT	-	TRBJ1-4	TRBV15	TRBD1
CASSSIAGGPNEQYF	TGTGCCAGCAGCTCAATAGCGGGAGGGCCTAACGAGCAGTACTTC	few	TRBJ2-7	TRBV11-2	TRBD2
CASSLVLTPGTGGYNEQFF	TGTGCCAGCAGCTTGGTCCTGACGCCCGGGACAGGGGGTTACAATGAGCAGTTCTTC	-	TRBJ2-1	TRBV5-8	TRBD1
CASLTERGKTYEQYF	TGTGCCAGCTTAACCGAGCGGGGAAAAACCTACGAGCAGTACTTC	-	TRBJ2-7	TRBV28	TRBD2
CASSQRPSGLAGFRETQYF	TGTGCCAGCAGCCAACGCCCATCCGGACTAGCGGGGTTTAGAGAGACCCAGTACTTC	-	TRBJ2-5	TRBV3-1/TRBV3-2	TRBD2
CASSLGGVPDTQYF	TGTGCCAGCTCCCTGGGAGGGGTCCCAGATACGCAGTATTTT	-	TRBJ2-3	TRBV18	TRBD2
CASSTHENRLRTDSDTQYF	TGTGCCAGCAGCACCCACGAGAACCGCCTGAGGACAGACTCAGATACGCAGTATTTT	-	TRBJ2-3	TRBV5-6	-
CASSWTGGGNQPQHF	TGTGCCAGCAGTTGGACAGGGGGTGGCAATCAGCCCCAGCATTTT	-	TRBJ1-5	TRBV28	TRBD1
CASRLPGVSNQPQHF	TGTGCCAGCAGACTCCCCGGGGTTAGCAATCAGCCCCAGCATTTT	-	TRBJ1-5	TRBV21-1	-
CASSLGQGDYGYTF	TGTGCCAGCAGCCTCGGACAGGGGGACTATGGCTACACCTTC	once	TRBJ1-2	TRBV11-2	TRBD1
CASRPGQADVGYTF	TGTGCCAGCAGACCTGGACAGGCAGACGTAGGCTACACCTTC	-	TRBJ1-2	TRBV28	TRBD1
CASSPSVGQDTTGELFF	TGCGCCAGCAGCCCGTCTGTAGGACAGGATACCACCGGGGAGCTGTTTTTT	once	TRBJ2-2	TRBV5-1	TRBD1
CASSYSTGGGEKLFF	TGTGCCAGCAGTTACTCGACGGGGGGAGGGGAAAAACTGTTTTTT	-	TRBJ1-4	TRBV6-2/TRBV6-3	-
CASSLWTGSSYNEQFF	TGCGCCAGCAGCTTGTGGACAGGGTCCTCCTACAATGAGCAGTTCTTC	once	TRBJ2-1	TRBV5-1	TRBD1
CASSIRALARGAEKLFF	TGTGCCAGTAGTATAAGGGCGTTGGCCAGGGGTGCTGAAAAACTGTTTTTT	-	TRBJ1-4	TRBV19	-
CASSQVASGGHEQYF	TGTGCCAGCAGCCAAGTGGCTAGCGGGGGCCACGAGCAGTACTTC	-	TRBJ2-7	TRBV3-1/TRBV3-2	TRBD2
CASSSDSRFGGIGYTF	TGTGCCAGCAGCTCGGACAGTCGGTTTGGAGGTATTGGCTACACCTTC	-	TRBJ1-2	TRBV7-6	-
CASCEGGVNTEAFF	TGTGCCAGCTGCGAAGGGGGGGTAAACACTGAAGCTTTCTTT	-	TRBJ1-1	TRBV28	-
CASTYFDRGGEAFF	TGTGCCAGCACATATTTCGACAGGGGCGGTGAAGCTTTCTTT	-	TRBJ1-1	TRBV2	TRBD1
CASSLDPPAGDTQYF	TGTGCCAGCAGTTTAGACCCACCAGCGGGAGATACGCAGTATTTT	-	TRBJ2-3	TRBV28	-
CASSQYRVVGWTEAFF	TGTGCCAGCTCTCAATACAGGGTTGTAGGGTGGACTGAAGCTTTCTTT	-	TRBJ1-1	TRBV18	-
CASSQETAAGNTGELFF	TGCGCCAGCAGCCAAGAAACAGCGGCGGGGAACACCGGGGAGCTGTTTTTT	-	TRBJ2-2	TRBV4-3	-